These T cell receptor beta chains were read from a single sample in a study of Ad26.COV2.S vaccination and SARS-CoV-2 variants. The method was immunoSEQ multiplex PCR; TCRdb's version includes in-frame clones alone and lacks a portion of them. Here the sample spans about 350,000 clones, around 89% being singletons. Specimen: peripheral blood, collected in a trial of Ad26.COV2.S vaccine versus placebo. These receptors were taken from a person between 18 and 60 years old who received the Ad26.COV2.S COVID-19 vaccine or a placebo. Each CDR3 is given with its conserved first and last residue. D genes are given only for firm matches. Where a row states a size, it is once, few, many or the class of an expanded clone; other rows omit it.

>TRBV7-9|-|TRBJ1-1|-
CASKLAGGSTEAFF
TGTGCCAGCAAGTTAGCCGGGGGATCCACTGAAGCTTTCTTT
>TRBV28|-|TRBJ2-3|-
CATRAATDTQYF
TGTGCCACCAGGGCAGCCACAGATACGCAGTATTTT
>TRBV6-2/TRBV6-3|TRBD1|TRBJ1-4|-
CASSPRDSLINEKLFF
TGTGCCAGCAGTCCGCGGGACAGCTTAATTAATGAAAAACTGTTTTTT
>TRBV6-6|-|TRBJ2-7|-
CASSPRLNYEQYF
TGTGCCAGCAGCCCTCGACTCAACTACGAGCAGTACTTC
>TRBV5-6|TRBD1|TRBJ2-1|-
CASSNRQGASYNEQFF
TGTGCCAGCAGCAACAGACAGGGGGCGTCTTACAATGAGCAGTTCTTC
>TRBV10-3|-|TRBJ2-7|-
CAISAGTTYEQYF
TGTGCCATCAGTGCCGGGACAACCTACGAGCAGTACTTC
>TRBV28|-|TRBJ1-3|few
CASSAPRGSSGNTIYF
TGTGCCAGCAGTGCCCCCCGGGGGAGCTCTGGAAACACCATATATTTT
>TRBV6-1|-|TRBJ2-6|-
CASSESRPSGANVLTF
TGTGCCAGCAGTGAATCTCGCCCCTCTGGGGCCAACGTCCTGACTTTC
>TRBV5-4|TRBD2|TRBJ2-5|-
CASSLWGLGAQETQYF
TGTGCCAGCAGCTTGTGGGGACTAGGGGCCCAAGAGACCCAGTACTTC
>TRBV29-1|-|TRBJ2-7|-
CSVRTPSYEQYF
TGCAGCGTCCGGACACCCTCCTACGAGCAGTACTTC
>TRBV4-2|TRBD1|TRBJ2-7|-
CASSHSGTDYEQYF
TGTGCCAGCAGCCATTCCGGGACAGACTACGAGCAGTACTTC
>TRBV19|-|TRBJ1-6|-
CASSMPGSPLHF
TGTGCCAGTAGTATGCCGGGTTCACCCCTCCACTTT
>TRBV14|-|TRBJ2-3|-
CASSHYVTGHTDTQYF
TGTGCCAGCAGCCACTATGTCACGGGACACACAGATACGCAGTATTTT
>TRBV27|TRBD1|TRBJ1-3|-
CASSLQQGFAGNTIYF
TGTGCCAGCAGTTTACAACAGGGGTTTGCTGGAAACACCATATATTTT
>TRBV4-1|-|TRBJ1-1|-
CASSSPPRGATEAFF
TGCGCCAGCAGCTCTCCCCCGAGGGGGGCCACTGAAGCTTTCTTT
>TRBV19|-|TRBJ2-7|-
CASRGPSSYEQYF
TGTGCCAGCCGGGGGCCGAGCTCCTACGAGCAGTACTTC
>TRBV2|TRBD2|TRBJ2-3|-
CASSGASGRRTDTQYF
TGTGCCAGCAGTGGGGCTAGCGGGAGAAGGACAGATACGCAGTATTTT
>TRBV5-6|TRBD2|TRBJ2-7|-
CASSPGTSGSWGQYF
TGTGCCAGCAGCCCCGGGACTAGCGGGAGTTGGGGGCAGTACTTC
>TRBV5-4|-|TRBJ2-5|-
CASSKHQETQYF
TGTGCCAGCAGCAAGCACCAAGAGACCCAGTACTTC
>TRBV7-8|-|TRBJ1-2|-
CASSLEAAQGGYTF
TGTGCCAGCAGCTTAGAGGCGGCACAGGGTGGCTACACCTTC
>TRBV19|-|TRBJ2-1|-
CASSEDGPYYNEQFF
TGTGCCAGTAGTGAGGACGGGCCCTACTACAATGAGCAGTTCTTC
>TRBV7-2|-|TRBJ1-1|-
CASSSGGRRQAFF
TGTGCCAGCAGCTCCGGGGGACGACGACAGGCTTTCTTT
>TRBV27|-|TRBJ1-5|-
CASSRTHPAQYSNQPQHF
TGTGCCAGCAGCCGCACCCATCCCGCACAGTATAGCAATCAGCCCCAGCATTTT
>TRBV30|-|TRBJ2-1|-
CAWSPTIGLARKEQFF
TGTGCCTGGAGTCCCACTATTGGTTTAGCCCGTAAGGAGCAGTTCTTC
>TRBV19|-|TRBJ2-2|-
CASSRGPGVNTGELFF
TGTGCCAGTAGCAGAGGCCCAGGGGTAAACACCGGGGAGCTGTTTTTT
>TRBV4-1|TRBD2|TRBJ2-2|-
CASSQGPRTSGSSGELFF
TGCGCCAGCAGCCAAGGGCCCCGGACTAGCGGGAGTAGCGGGGAGCTGTTTTTT
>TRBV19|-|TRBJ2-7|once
CASSIVSFSEQYF
TGTGCCAGTAGTATAGTCTCATTCTCCGAGCAGTACTTC
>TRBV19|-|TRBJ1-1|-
CASSLQGGENTEAFF
TGTGCCAGTAGTCTGCAGGGCGGGGAGAACACTGAAGCTTTCTTT